This T cell receptor beta chain was sequenced for a study of T cell responses to AZD1222 COVID-19 vaccine. Repertoires were generated with immunoSEQ multiplex PCR, while TCRdb's copy carries only in-frame clones and drops some. The repertoire holds roughly 180,000 clones, with around 90% as singletons. To note about this clone: Its antigen remains unknown.

Study conclusions and caveats: The peak T cell response came first, and repertoires were sampled only after it. Donors were mostly white British, more females; clonal diversity possibly underestimated.

This sequence originates from an adult in good health. Sequencing used peripheral blood, obtained on day 0 of AZD1222 vaccination.

This CDR3 reads CASNPDFNSPLHF. As DNA, the CDR3 is TGTGCCAGTAACCCGGACTTTAATTCACCCCTCCACTTT. This chain links TRBV19 with TRBJ1-6, with unresolved D. V gave up 7 bases and J gave up 6 bases, with 10 bases separating them. This CDR3 contains 13 residues. Germline lookup yields CDR1 LNHDA and CDR2 SQIVND (reference sequence).